This entry lists 29 T cell receptor beta chains sequenced from one sample in a study of blood T cell repertoires in COVID-19. TCRdb keeps only in-frame clones here, not all; method: immunoSEQ multiplex PCR. The repertoire consists of 250,000 to 300,000 clones, with around four fifths occurring once and the leading ten covering 4.2%. The material sequenced was peripheral blood. The receptors derive from a man aged 60 to 75 with acute or convalescent COVID-19.

The V and J genes are TRBV19 and TRBJ2-3, with 10 bases lining up with TRBD1. There are 15 residues in the CDR3. CDR1 is LNHDA, CDR2 SQIVND, per germline (reference sequence). The V segment lost 5 bases and the J segment 2 bases; nucleotides outside the gene matches: 4. The CDR3 nucleotides are TGTGCCAGTAGTGGGACAGGGGTGTTCACAGATACGCAGTATTTT. Residues: CASSGTGVFTDTQYF.

CDR3 sequence (DNA): TGTGCCAGAAATAAGCAGCCAGGGACTAGCGAGCAAGAGACCCAGTACTTC. As protein: CARNKQPGTSEQETQYF. This chain uses TRBV19 with TRBJ2-5; 10 bases agree with TRBD2. The CDR3 contains 17 residues. Germline assignment: CDR1 LNHDA and CDR2 SQIVND (reference sequence). Losses at the gene ends were 9 bases for V and 2 bases for J; bases not matched to a gene: 15.

The rearrangement links TRBV10-2 to TRBJ2-7; a weak D match, TRBD1 (6 bases). CDR1 is WSHSY and CDR2 is SAAADI in the germline V gene. The ends were cut back, 0 bases at V and 12 bases at J, with 9 bases in the middle. This CDR3 is 11 amino acids long. The CDR3 spells CASSESQGLYF. CDR3 bases: TGCGCCAGCAGTGAGTCGCAGGGGTTGTACTTC.

The chain uses TRBV7-3 and TRBJ2-1, with 11 bases identical to TRBD2. V lost 5 bases and J lost 5; bases outside the gene matches: 5. This CDR3 spans 15 amino acids. Germline V lookup: CDR1 SGHTA, CDR2 FQGTGA. The DNA for the CDR3 is TGTGCCAGCAGCCCCCGACTAGCGGGGCACAATGAGCAGTTCTTC. The encoded protein is CASSPRLAGHNEQFF.

V is TRBV6-6 and J is TRBJ1-2, with D unclear. The CDR3 consists of 15 residues. CDR1 is MNHNY and CDR2 is SVGAGI in the germline V gene (reference sequence). Trimming pared 0 bases from V and 3 bases from J, leaving 11 bases between. The CDR3 coding sequence is TGTGCCAGCAGTTACTCCCGACCTAGTGACTATGGCTACACCTTC. It yields the protein CASSYSRPSDYGYTF.

The V gene is TRBV5-1, the J gene TRBJ2-2; 11 bases match TRBD1. V trimming: 4 bases; J trimming: 6 bases; junction bases outside the gene matches: 2. Germline CDR1 and CDR2: SGHRS and YFSETQ. CDR3 length: 14 amino acids. The CDR3 here is CASSPGQGAGELFF. CDR3 sequence (DNA): TGCGCCAGCAGCCCGGGACAGGGGGCCGGGGAGCTGTTTTTT.

The V gene is TRBV14, the J gene TRBJ2-2, with D maybe TRBD1 (6 bases). The CDR3 runs to 16 residues. V dropped 0 bases and J dropped 6 bases, with 14 bases sitting between them. The germline CDR1 and CDR2 sequences are SGHDN and FVKESK. As DNA, the CDR3 is TGTGCCAGCAGCCAAGAATTTACAGGGTGGCCCGGGGAGCTGTTTTTT. This encodes CASSQEFTGWPGELFF.

The chain links TRBV10-2 to TRBJ2-7, with TRBD2 matching over 8 bases. Germline loops: CDR1 WSHSY, CDR2 SAAADI. The CDR3 totals 16 residues. V trimming: 3 bases; J trimming: 1 base; junction bases outside the gene matches: 8. This chain's CDR3 is CASSEAVAGPSYEQYF. The CDR3 DNA sequence: TGCGCCAGCAGTGAAGCTGTAGCGGGGCCGTCCTACGAGCAGTACTTC.

This clone has only a few counts. V is TRBV4-1 and J is TRBJ2-7, with 9 bases aligning to TRBD1. Germline V gene lookup returns CDR1 MGHRA and CDR2 YSYEKL. The ends lost 1 base at V and 4 bases at J; junction bases unmatched: 8. The CDR3 is made up of 16 amino acids. The CDR3, as DNA: TGCGCCAGCAGCCAAGGGAGGGGGACAGGGAGTTACGAGCAGTACTTC. It encodes CASSQGRGTGSYEQYF.

The chain has TRBV19 and TRBJ1-1; 7 positions match TRBD1. Per the germline V gene, CDR1 is LNHDA and CDR2 is SQIVND (reference sequence). The CDR3 spans 13 residues. The J segment lost 4 bases and the V segment lost 9 bases, leaving 8 bases of the junction unmatched. The CDR3 nucleotides read TGTGCCAGCCGCAAGACAGGGTTCACTGAAGCTTTCTTT. This gives the protein CASRKTGFTEAFF.

The V call is TRBV4-3, the J call TRBJ2-1, with D possibly TRBD1 on 5 matching bases. The CDR3 consists of 13 residues. Trimming pared 0 bases from V and 12 bases from J, leaving 12 bases between. Germline CDR1 is LGHNA and CDR2 is YSLEER. CDR3 loop: CASSQDKGLGQFF. CDR3 nucleotides: TGCGCCAGCAGCCAAGATAAGGGGCTTGGGCAGTTCTTC.

The chain combines TRBV5-1 with TRBJ2-7; possible D gene TRBD2, 5 bases. CDR1 SGHRS and CDR2 YFSETQ come from the germline V gene. CDR3 length: 15 residues. Trimming left V 0 bases short and J 0 bases short, with 10 bases between. The DNA for the CDR3 is TGCGCCAGCAGCTTGGGAGGGTCAGGCTCCTACGAGCAGTACTTC. Its translation: CASSLGGSGSYEQYF.

The chain has TRBV5-4 and TRBJ1-1, with 7 bases identical to TRBD1. The CDR3 sequence is 14 residues long. The trim removed 2 bases at V and 0 bases at J, leaving 1 base unmatched. From germline, CDR1 is SGHNT and CDR2 YYREEE (reference sequence). The CDR3 coding sequence is TGTGCCAGCAGCTTCGACAGGGTGAACACTGAAGCTTTCTTT. Amino acid sequence: CASSFDRVNTEAFF.

This clone was detected once. The rearrangement links TRBV4-2 to TRBJ2-5, with TRBD2 matching over 9 bases. The CDR3 is made up of 18 amino acids. Trimming removed 9 bases from V and 4 bases from J; junction bases left unmatched: 21. Looked up from germline, CDR1 is LGHNA and CDR2 is YNFKEQ. The CDR3 protein is CASEQHSAAGGPGETQYF. DNA of the CDR3: TGTGCCAGTGAACAACATTCCGCGGCGGGGGGGCCGGGAGAGACCCAGTACTTC.

The V and J genes are TRBV14 and TRBJ2-3; D perhaps matches TRBD1 (5 bases). Deletions cut 2 bases from V and 5 bases from J, with 11 bases between. The CDR3 is 14 amino acids. The V gene's germline CDR1 is SGHDN and CDR2 FVKESK. In DNA, the CDR3 is TGTGCCAGCAGCCAAAAACAGGTTAAAGATACGCAGTATTTT. Protein product: CASSQKQVKDTQYF.

The V gene is TRBV29-1, the J gene TRBJ2-1; D unclear. The V end lost 4 bases, the J end lost 4 bases, and 20 bases lay between the germline ends. Germline values: CDR1 SQVTM, CDR2 ANQGSEA. The CDR3 is 16 amino acids. DNA of the CDR3: TGCAGCGTTGGGGCAGAGCCCACATATTTTTACAATGAGCAGTTCTTC. This codes for CSVGAEPTYFYNEQFF.

The V gene is TRBV21-1, the J gene TRBJ1-2; the table's D call TRBD1 went unverified against the DNA. TRBV21-1 is recorded as a pseudogene. The CDR3 totals 14 residues. The CDR3 is CASRDSTGGNGYTF. CDR3 sequence (DNA): TGTGCCAGCAGAGACTCTACAGGGGGCAACGGCTACACCTTC.

The chain employs TRBV18 and TRBJ1-1; D may be TRBD1 (5 bases). This CDR3 is built from 14 residues. V lost 5 bases, J lost 5 bases, and 15 bases lay in between. The germline V gene encodes CDR1 KGHSH and CDR2 LQKENI. The CDR3 loop reads CASSTSLGGTEAFF. The CDR3 coding sequence is TGTGCCAGCTCAACCTCACTGGGGGGTACTGAAGCTTTCTTT.

This chain connects TRBV19 to TRBJ2-2, with 8 bases lining up with TRBD2. Germline values: CDR1 LNHDA, CDR2 SQIVND (reference sequence). There are 14 residues in the CDR3. J gave up 6 bases and V 4 bases, and 4 bases lay outside the gene matches. DNA for the CDR3: TGTGCCAGTAGTAGGGGACTAGGTTCCGGGGAGCTGTTTTTT. Translation: CASSRGLGSGELFF.

The chain joins TRBV28 to TRBJ2-1; D call uncertain. V lost 8 bases, J lost 0 bases, and 5 bases lay in between. From germline, CDR1 is MDHEN and CDR2 SYDVKM. The CDR3 is 12 amino acids. The CDR3 sequence: CASLSSYNEQFF. CDR3 nucleotides: TGTGCCAGCCTTAGCTCCTACAATGAGCAGTTCTTC.

V is TRBV9 and J is TRBJ2-5; 8 bases fit TRBD1. V shed 0 bases, J shed 4 bases, and the junction held 8 bases outside the gene matches. Germline CDR1 is SGDLS and CDR2 is YYNGEE. The CDR3 has 16 residues. CDR3 amino acids: CASSVGRGQFRETQYF. For the CDR3, the DNA is TGTGCCAGCAGCGTAGGCAGGGGGCAGTTTAGAGAGACCCAGTACTTC.

The chain uses TRBV7-2 and TRBJ2-7; perhaps TRBD2 as D (5 bases). CDR1 SGHTA and CDR2 FQGNSA come from the germline V gene. The V end lost 5 bases, the J end lost 2 bases, and 19 bases lay between the germline ends. The CDR3 length is 16 residues. CDR3 DNA sequence: TGTGCCAGCAGCCGCCCACCCGAGGGCATCACCTACGAGCAGTACTTC. As protein: CASSRPPEGITYEQYF.

CDR3 protein: CASSYGGNRGEAFF. CDR3 nucleotide sequence: TGTGCCAGCAGTTACGGCGGGAACAGGGGTGAAGCTTTCTTT. V gene TRBV6-2 or TRBV6-3 combines with J gene TRBJ1-1; 7 bases line up with TRBD1. The CDR3 is made up of 14 amino acids. Per the germline V gene, CDR1 is MNHEY and CDR2 is SVGEGT. The trim removed 2 bases at V and 7 bases at J, leaving 7 bases unmatched.

The chain is built from TRBV5-1 and TRBJ2-4; D unresolved. The germline V gene has CDR1 SGHRS and CDR2 YFSETQ. The ends were cut back, 3 bases at V and 0 bases at J, with 16 bases in the middle. CDR3 size: 17 residues. The CDR3 nucleotides are TGCGCCAGCAGCTCGCCAGTGGGCAAACTAGCCAAAAACATTCAGTACTTC. The encoded protein is CASSSPVGKLAKNIQYF.

This chain's CDR3 is CASFLAGGLQETQYF. The CDR3 coding sequence is TGTGCCAGCTTCCTAGCGGGGGGGCTCCAAGAGACCCAGTACTTC. The chain joins TRBV3-1 (or the pseudogene TRBV3-2) to TRBJ2-5, with TRBD2 matching over 12 bases. From germline, CDR1 is LGHDT and CDR2 YNNKEL (reference sequence). The J segment lost 1 base and the V segment lost 8 bases, leaving 5 bases of the junction unmatched. CDR3 length: 15 residues.

This clone was picked up a small number of times. The chain joins TRBV10-3 to TRBJ1-1; no reliable D call. CDR1 is ENHRY, CDR2 SYGVKD, per germline. This CDR3 spans 13 amino acids. Trimming left V 6 bases short and J 0 bases short, with 8 bases between. CDR3 in amino acids: CAIRHTMNTEAFF. Here the CDR3 DNA reads TGTGCCATCAGACATACCATGAACACTGAAGCTTTCTTT.

This rearrangement joins TRBV5-1 to TRBJ2-3; D perhaps matches TRBD1 (7 bases). The CDR3 extends over 16 amino acids. Between the trimmed V and J ends, which lost 2 bases and 4 bases, there was a span of 17 bases. Germline loops: CDR1 SGHRS, CDR2 YFSETQ. The CDR3 here is CASSFGGTARADTQYF. In DNA, the CDR3 is TGCGCCAGCAGCTTTGGGGGGACAGCCCGGGCAGATACGCAGTATTTT.

This clone was seen just once. The V and J genes are TRBV5-3 and TRBJ1-1; TRBD1 is a possible D gene (6 bases). TRBV5-3 is sorted into the ORF group, with uncertain function. The V end lost 6 bases, the J end lost 5 bases, and 17 bases lay between the germline ends. The CDR3 totals 14 residues. The CDR3 reads CARITRGGKTEAFF. DNA for the CDR3: TGTGCCAGAATCACCCGGGGGGGCAAGACTGAAGCTTTCTTT.

The chain couples TRBV18 to TRBJ1-1; 8 bases agree with TRBD1. CDR1 KGHSH and CDR2 LQKENI come from the germline V gene. This CDR3 region has 16 residues. Trimming removed 2 bases from V and 1 base from J; junction bases left unmatched: 6. The CDR3 DNA reads as TGTGCCAGCTCACCAAGACAGGGGACAAGGAACACTGAAGCTTTCTTT. Translating gives CASSPRQGTRNTEAFF.